One sample yielded the 25 T cell receptor beta chains listed below, sequenced in a study of cytomegalovirus exposure and HLA in healthy donors. Measured with immunoSEQ multiplex PCR; TCRdb has only the in-frame clones, and not every one. The sample includes 65,000 or so clones, about 90% seen only once; the top ten take 1.3%. Material: PBMCs. Receptor source: a woman aged 18-29 years in good health and CMV-seronegative.

The genes are TRBV6-5 and TRBJ1-1, with D maybe TRBD1 (5 bases). Trimming left V 2 bases short and J 0 bases short, with 7 bases between. The germline V gene has CDR1 MNHEY and CDR2 SVGAGI. The CDR3 has 14 residues. The CDR3 DNA follows: TGTGCCAGCAGTTACAACAGGTTGAACACTGAAGCTTTCTTT. It yields the protein CASSYNRLNTEAFF.

The chain recombines TRBV6-5 with TRBJ1-2; the match to TRBD1 covers 7 bases. Germline assignment: CDR1 MNHEY and CDR2 SVGAGI. The CDR3 is 13 amino acids. J was trimmed by 8 bases and V by 2 bases; bases with no gene match: 5. In DNA form, the CDR3 reads TGTGCCAGCAGTTACAATACAGGGGAGGGCTACACCTTC. This translates into CASSYNTGEGYTF.

The chain links TRBV6-1 to TRBJ1-4, with 8 nucleotides matching TRBD1. V was clipped by 5 bases and J by 7 bases; unmatched bases: 6. This CDR3 contains 14 residues. Germline V gene sequence: CDR1 MNHNS, CDR2 SASEGT. The CDR3 spells CASSPGQGSEKLFF. The CDR3 DNA follows: TGTGCCAGCAGTCCCGGACAGGGAAGTGAAAAACTGTTTTTT.

This clone was recorded only once. The rearrangement joins TRBV5-1 to TRBJ2-3, with 14 bases lining up with TRBD2. Germline values: CDR1 SGHRS, CDR2 YFSETQ. This CDR3 spans 19 amino acids. V was pared by 0 bases and J by 3 bases, with 9 bases of the junction left unmatched. CDR3 sequence: CASSLGLAGGPLETDTQYF. CDR3 sequence (DNA): TGCGCCAGCAGCTTGGGACTAGCGGGGGGGCCCCTGGAGACAGATACGCAGTATTTT.

V gene TRBV27 combines with J gene TRBJ2-7; TRBD2 aligns across 7 bases. V trimming: 0 bases; J trimming: 2 bases; junction bases outside the gene matches: 7. This CDR3 region has 16 residues. Germline CDR1 reads MNHEY; CDR2 reads SMNVEV (reference sequence). CDR3 in amino acids: CASSLSPASGTYEQYF. The CDR3 nucleotides read TGTGCCAGCAGTTTATCTCCGGCTAGCGGAACCTACGAGCAGTACTTC.

The chain employs TRBV29-1 and TRBJ2-5; TRBD2 agrees at 16 bases. V trimming: 6 bases; J trimming: 1 base; junction bases outside the gene matches: 8. The CDR3 has 17 residues. In germline, CDR1 is SQVTM, CDR2 ANQGSEA. The CDR3 DNA sequence: TGCAGCGTCCTGGGACTAGCGGGAGGGCCTGGCCAAGAGACCCAGTACTTC. Translation gives CSVLGLAGGPGQETQYF.

The chain is built from TRBV14 and TRBJ1-3; D gene unclear. Germline CDR1 and CDR2: SGHDN and FVKESK. V lost 8 bases, J lost 4 bases, and 15 bases lay in between. This CDR3 has 14 residues. The CDR3 protein is CASPTPEAGNTIYF. The CDR3 coding sequence is TGTGCCAGCCCAACCCCAGAGGCCGGAAACACCATATATTTT. Based on the CDR3 plus reference TRBV14 and TRBJ1-3, the full variable domain is EAGVTQFPSHSVIEKGQTVTLRCDPISGHDNLYWYRRVMGKEIKFLLHFVKESKQDESGMPNNRFLAERTGGTYSTLKVQPAELEDSGVYFCASPTPEAGNTIYFGEGSWLTVV.

This sequence joins TRBV15 and TRBJ1-3; TRBD1 matches at 7 bases. Germline V gene lookup returns CDR1 LNHNV and CDR2 YYDKDF (reference sequence). CDR3 size: 15 residues. V dropped 3 bases and J dropped 4; count of bases not matched to a gene: 6. The CDR3: CATSRTTGAGNTIYF. DNA of the CDR3: TGTGCCACCAGCAGGACTACAGGGGCAGGAAACACCATATATTTT.

This rearrangement joins TRBV5-6 to TRBJ2-7, with D possibly being TRBD1 (6 bases). This CDR3 is built from 15 residues. Per germline, CDR1 SGHDT and CDR2 YYEEEE. V lost 4 bases and J lost 5, with 19 bases in between. Written as DNA, the CDR3 is TGTGCCAGCAGCCCGTTCACAGGGACCGATGACGAGCAGTACTTC. Translation gives CASSPFTGTDDEQYF.

This chain uses TRBV23-1 with TRBJ1-4, with D uncertain. TRBV23-1 is known as an ORF, though its function is uncertain. The CDR3 sequence is 16 residues long. The V gene lost 2 bases and the J gene lost 7 bases, with 17 bases spanning the gap. CDR3 sequence (DNA): TGCGCCAGCAGTCAAGACTTTCGGGATGTCGGTGAAAAACTGTTTTTT. It encodes CASSQDFRDVGEKLFF.

The chain combines TRBV6-6 with TRBJ1-2; D not resolved. V gave up 6 bases and J gave up 3 bases, with 5 bases separating them. This CDR3 spans 11 amino acids. Germline values: CDR1 MNHNY, CDR2 SVGAGI (reference sequence). CDR3 in amino acids: CASSRDYGYTF. CDR3 DNA: TGTGCCAGCAGCCGGGACTATGGCTACACCTTC.

This clone was seen only once. The chain joins TRBV18 to TRBJ1-5; tentatively, D is TRBD1 (5 bases). The CDR3 loop spans 16 amino acids. Germline-derived CDR1 and CDR2 are KGHSH and LQKENI. V was pared by 4 bases and J by 7 bases, with 20 bases between. CDR3 amino acids: CASSQGRQGAGQPQHF. The CDR3 DNA reads TGTGCCAGCTCACAGGGGAGGCAGGGTGCCGGGCAGCCCCAGCATTTT. Drawing the rest from reference TRBV18 and TRBJ1-5, the complete variable domain is NAGVMQNPRHLVRRRGQEARLRCSPMKGHSHVYWYRQLPEEGLKFMVYLQKENIIDESGMPKERFSAEFPKEGPSILRIQQVVRGDSAAYFCASSQGRQGAGQPQHFGDGTRLSIL.

The rearrangement uses TRBV6-1 and TRBJ1-1; D perhaps matches TRBD1 (6 bases). Germline V gene lookup returns CDR1 MNHNS and CDR2 SASEGT. There are 11 residues in the CDR3. V lost 6 bases and J lost 10, with 12 bases in between. CDR3 in DNA: TGTGCCAGCAGGGGGGGCGGGGGAGCTTTCTTT. It specifies CASRGGGGAFF.

V usage is TRBV27 and J usage is TRBJ2-1; 10 nucleotides agree with TRBD1. CDR3 length: 15 amino acids. Germline V lookup: CDR1 MNHEY, CDR2 SMNVEV (reference sequence). V lost 5 bases to trimming and J lost 2 bases; unmatched junction nucleotides: 3. The CDR3 DNA reads as TGTGCCAGCAGTACCGGGACAGGGGCCTACAATGAGCAGTTCTTC. It specifies CASSTGTGAYNEQFF.

This sequence joins TRBV7-2 and TRBJ1-2; D unclear. With 5 bases removed from V and 2 bases from J, the gap between germline ends came to 9 bases. CDR3 length: 13 amino acids. Germline CDR1 reads SGHTA; CDR2 reads FQGNSA. CDR3 in amino acids: CASSPSPNYGYTF. The CDR3 nucleotides read TGTGCCAGCAGCCCCTCCCCCAACTATGGCTACACCTTC.

The CDR3 loop is CASSFNPATNEKLFF. The CDR3 nucleotides are TGCGCCAGCAGCTTTAATCCGGCAACTAATGAAAAACTGTTTTTT. The chain joins TRBV5-1 to TRBJ1-4; D is unresolved. Per the germline V gene, CDR1 is SGHRS and CDR2 is YFSETQ. Trimming removed 2 bases at V and 0 bases at J, with 8 bases between. The CDR3 spans 15 residues.

CDR3 amino acids: CASSLEAGWSYEQYF. The DNA for the CDR3 is TGTGCCAGCAGCTTGGAAGCAGGGTGGTCCTACGAGCAGTACTTC. This chain connects TRBV5-5 to TRBJ2-7; possibly TRBD1 for D (5 bases). The CDR3 consists of 15 residues. With 0 bases removed from V and 1 base from J, the gap between germline ends came to 11 bases. Germline V gene sequence: CDR1 SGHKS, CDR2 YYEKEE (reference sequence). Full variable domain (outside the CDR3, taken from reference TRBV5-5 and TRBJ2-7): DAGVTQSPTHLIKTRGQQVTLRCSPISGHKSVSWYQQVLGQGPQFIFQYYEKEERGRGNFPDRFSARQFPNYSSELNVNALLLGDSALYLCASSLEAGWSYEQYFGPGTRLTVT.

The chain's CDR3 is CASSYVGRDTEAFF. In DNA, the CDR3 is TGTGCCAGCAGTTACGTCGGCAGGGACACTGAAGCTTTCTTT. The chain joins TRBV6-6 to TRBJ1-1, with D tentatively TRBD1 (5 bases). The V and J ends lost 2 bases and 3 bases respectively, with 10 bases between them. The CDR3 loop spans 14 amino acids. Germline CDR1 reads MNHNY; CDR2 reads SVGAGI (reference sequence).

This sequence joins TRBV9 and TRBJ1-2; 7 bases map to TRBD1. Trimming took 2 bases from V and 2 from J; bases not matched to a gene: 12. This CDR3 has 17 residues. CDR1 and CDR2 from the germline V gene are SGDLS and YYNGEE. CDR3 sequence reads: CASSVSDRDTTNYGYTF. CDR3 nucleotides: TGTGCCAGCAGCGTGTCTGACAGGGACACGACAAACTATGGCTACACCTTC.

The rearrangement uses TRBV7-3 and TRBJ2-1; TRBD1 is a possible D gene (6 bases). V shed 2 bases and J shed 4 bases, with 12 bases lying between them. The CDR3 sequence is 15 residues long. Looked up from germline, CDR1 is SGHTA and CDR2 is FQGTGA. The CDR3 DNA follows: TGTGCCAGCAGCTTAGGGCAGGGGATTTACAATGAGCAGTTCTTC. The encoded protein is CASSLGQGIYNEQFF.

The chain couples TRBV28 to TRBJ1-4, with D maybe TRBD1 (5 bases). Trimming took 6 bases from V and 8 from J, leaving 16 bases between them. Germline V gene sequence: CDR1 MDHEN, CDR2 SYDVKM. CDR3 length: 14 amino acids. CDR3 loop: CASSLSDGGEKLFF. In DNA, the CDR3 is TGTGCCAGCAGCCTCTCGGACGGGGGGGAAAAACTGTTTTTT.

J is TRBJ2-3 and V is TRBV15, with TRBD2 identical over 7 bases. Losses at the gene ends were 0 bases for V and 1 base for J; bases not matched to a gene: 4. The V gene's germline CDR1 is LNHNV and CDR2 YYDKDF (reference sequence). This CDR3 has 16 amino acids. The CDR3 protein is CATSREKLAGTDTQYF. CDR3 bases: TGTGCCACCAGCAGAGAGAAGCTAGCGGGCACAGATACGCAGTATTTT.

To note about this clone: At one end the junction does not follow the germline gene, possibly because of a read error. The genes are TRBV7-7 and TRBJ2-5; D may be TRBD2 (6 bases). CDR1 is SSHAT, CDR2 FNYEAQ, per germline (reference sequence). The CDR3 runs 13 residues. In nucleotides, the CDR3 is TGTGCTAGCAGTGGGGGGTACCAAGAGACCCAGTACTTC. The encoded protein is CASSGGYQETQYF.

The chain recombines TRBV15 with TRBJ1-5; 11 nucleotides align to TRBD1. The germline CDR1 and CDR2 sequences are LNHNV and YYDKDF (reference sequence). V lost 1 base to trimming and J lost 7 bases; unmatched junction nucleotides: 3. The CDR3 is 15 residues long. CDR3 loop: CATSRGDRGTQPQHF. The CDR3 DNA sequence: TGTGCCACCAGCAGAGGGGACAGGGGGACGCAGCCCCAGCATTTT. Together with reference TRBV15 and TRBJ1-5, the CDR3 gives the full variable domain: DAMVIQNPRYQVTQFGKPVTLSCSQTLNHNVMYWYQQKSSQAPKLLFHYYDKDFNNEADTPDNFQSRRPNTSFCFLDIRSPGLGDTAMYLCATSRGDRGTQPQHFGDGTRLSIL.

This rearrangement joins TRBV19 to TRBJ1-6; tentative D call: TRBD1 (6 bases). Germline V lookup: CDR1 LNHDA, CDR2 SQIVND (reference sequence). The V end lost 3 bases, the J end lost 0 bases, and 15 bases lay between the germline ends. This CDR3 contains 18 residues. This CDR3 reads CASSIGRDTSSYNSPLHF. In DNA form, the CDR3 reads TGTGCCAGTAGTATCGGCAGGGACACAAGCTCCTATAATTCACCCCTCCACTTT. Full variable domain (missing parts from reference TRBV19 and TRBJ1-6): DGGITQSPKYLFRKEGQNVTLSCEQNLNHDAMYWYRQDPGQGLRLIYYSQIVNDFQKGDIAEGYSVSREKKESFPLTVTSAQKNPTAFYLCASSIGRDTSSYNSPLHFGNGTRLTVT.